These 18 T cell receptor beta chains were all obtained from the same sample, sequenced in a study of blood T cell repertoires in COVID-19 (dated by TCRdb to 2018 to 2021). Library generation was performed with the immunoSEQ multiplex PCR assay. TCRdb mirrors the immuneACCESS table, restricted to in-frame sequences. Some clones are absent from its copies; in checked studies, under half trace to an unresolved V gene, and the reason for the others is unknown. In this sample the table shows around 58,000 clones, 83% of which occur a single time. The ten largest clones take up approximately 5% of the sample. The specimen sequenced was peripheral blood. Receptors originate from a human donor in a cohort sampled during active COVID-19.

The rearrangement uses TRBV5-1 and TRBJ2-3, with 12 positions matching TRBD2. This CDR3 has 18 amino acids. V dropped 0 bases and J dropped 4; count of bases not matched to a gene: 9. CDR1 SGHRS and CDR2 YFSETQ come from the germline V gene. In nucleotides, the CDR3 is TGCGCCAGCAGCTTGGCGCTAGGACTAGCGGGGATTTCAGATACGCAGTATTTT. Its translation is CASSLALGLAGISDTQYF. Filled out from reference TRBV5-1 and TRBJ2-3, the complete variable domain reads KAGVTQTPRYLIKTRGQQVTLSCSPISGHRSVSWYQQTPGQGLQFLFEYFSETQRNKGNFPGRFSGRQFSNSRSEMNVSTLELGDSALYLCASSLALGLAGISDTQYFGPGTRLTVL.

The V gene is TRBV9, the J gene TRBJ1-2; TRBD1 matches at 7 bases. The CDR3 is 16 amino acids. The J segment lost 8 bases and the V segment lost 2 bases, leaving 15 bases of the junction unmatched. Germline CDR1 is SGDLS and CDR2 is YYNGEE. The DNA for the CDR3 is TGTGCCAGCAGCGTTACCCCGACAGGGAGTCTTTCGGGCTACACCTTC. Protein sequence: CASSVTPTGSLSGYTF.

This rearrangement joins TRBV7-6 to TRBJ2-4; 8 nucleotides match TRBD2. The CDR3 is 15 residues long. The V segment lost 4 bases and the J segment 9 bases; nucleotides outside the gene matches: 11. Germline values: CDR1 SGHVS, CDR2 FNYEAQ. In DNA form, the CDR3 reads TGTGCCAGCAGCTCCTCCCTCGGGGGGGCCTTCATTCAGTACTTC. This sequence encodes CASSSSLGGAFIQYF.

In DNA, the CDR3 is TGTGCCTGGAGTTTTCACCAGGTTAACACTGAAGCTTTCTTT. Its protein is CAWSFHQVNTEAFF. The chain uses TRBV30 and TRBJ1-1; the D is unclear. This CDR3 region has 14 residues. The V end lost 2 bases, the J end lost 2 bases, and 12 bases lay between the germline ends. CDR1 is GTSNPN, CDR2 SVGIG, per germline (reference sequence).

The chain carries TRBV1 and TRBJ2-1; the table's D call TRBD2 went unverified against the DNA. TRBV1 constitutes a pseudogene. This CDR3 is built from 19 residues. The CDR3 loop reads CTSSQVDMRGPSKYNEQFF. The CDR3, as DNA: TGCACCAGCAGCCAAGTTGACATGCGGGGCCCCTCAAAGTACAATGAGCAGTTCTTC.

The V call is TRBV18, the J call TRBJ2-1, with D maybe TRBD1 (6 bases). Germline V gives CDR1 KGHSH, CDR2 LQKENI. This CDR3 has 15 amino acids. The V end was cut by 3 bases, the J end by 5 bases, with 14 bases between. CDR3 amino acids: CASSPTGQKNNEQFF. In DNA, the CDR3 is TGTGCCAGCTCACCTACTGGACAGAAAAACAATGAGCAGTTCTTC.

This chain joins TRBV4-2 and TRBJ2-1; 11 positions match TRBD2. V shed 1 base, J shed 2 bases, and the junction held 7 bases outside the gene matches. The CDR3 is 18 residues long. The germline V gene encodes CDR1 LGHNA and CDR2 YNFKEQ. CDR3 sequence: CASSQGGLAGGPYNEQFF. As DNA, the CDR3 is TGTGCCAGCAGCCAAGGCGGGCTAGCGGGAGGCCCCTACAATGAGCAGTTCTTC.

V gene TRBV5-4 combines with J gene TRBJ1-2; no definite D call. V was trimmed by 0 bases and J by 5 bases, leaving 17 bases between them. Germline CDR1 reads SGHNT; CDR2 reads YYREEE (reference sequence). This CDR3 has 16 amino acids. The CDR3 here is CASSLDSVSLSYGYTF. Written as DNA, the CDR3 is TGTGCCAGCAGCTTGGATTCGGTCTCTCTTTCTTATGGCTACACCTTC.

The CDR3 reads CASSLETGSRETQYF. Here the CDR3 DNA reads TGTGCCAGCAGCTTGGAAACAGGGTCGCGAGAGACCCAGTACTTC. The V gene is TRBV7-9, the J gene TRBJ2-5, with D maybe TRBD1 (6 bases). Between the trimmed V and J ends, which lost 3 bases and 4 bases, there was a span of 15 bases. The CDR3 spans 15 residues. CDR1 and CDR2 from the germline V gene are SEHNR and FQNEAQ (reference sequence). The variable domain in full, completed from reference TRBV7-9 and TRBJ2-5, reads DTGVSQNPRHKITKRGQNVTFRCDPISEHNRLYWYRQTLGQGPEFLTYFQNEAQLEKSRLLSDRFSAERPKGSFSTLEIQRTEQGDSAMYLCASSLETGSRETQYFGPGTRLLVL.

CDR3 DNA sequence: TGCAGTGCTAGTCAGGGACTATATGGCTACACCTTC. Protein sequence: CSASQGLYGYTF. The chain carries TRBV20-1 and TRBJ1-2, with D possibly TRBD1 on 5 matching bases. The V end lost 3 bases, the J end lost 5 bases, and 10 bases lay between the germline ends. The length of the CDR3 is 12 residues. From germline, CDR1 is DFQATT and CDR2 SNEGSKA (reference sequence).

The chain uses TRBV2 and TRBJ2-7, with TRBD2 matching over 7 bases. The CDR3 runs 13 residues. Germline V gives CDR1 SNHLY, CDR2 FYNNEI. The junction had 12 bases not matched to a gene; V was cut back by 6 bases and J by 10 bases. The DNA for the CDR3 is TGTGCCAGCAGGACTCTTGCGGGGAGGGAACAGTACTTC. Amino acid sequence: CASRTLAGREQYF.

This clone was picked up one time. The chain links TRBV19 to TRBJ1-1, with 8 bases lining up with TRBD1. The length of the CDR3 is 15 residues. The germline CDR1 and CDR2 sequences are LNHDA and SQIVND (reference sequence). J lost 1 base, V lost 5 bases, and 6 bases had no gene match. The CDR3 nucleotides read TGTGCCAGTAGTTGGGCAGGGGGCTCGAACACTGAAGCTTTCTTT. Translation: CASSWAGGSNTEAFF.

V and J are TRBV30 and TRBJ2-1; 7 bases agree with TRBD2. CDR3 length: 11 residues. CDR1 and CDR2 from the germline V gene are GTSNPN and SVGIG (reference sequence). The CDR3 nucleotides are TGTGGGGGAGGGAGGTACAATGAGCAGTTCTTC. Amino acid sequence: CGGGRYNEQFF.

The rearrangement links TRBV5-1 to TRBJ1-6, with no clear D. The CDR3 covers 16 residues. CDR1 and CDR2 from the germline V gene are SGHRS and YFSETQ. V was cut by 4 bases and J by 10 bases, with 21 bases left in between. The CDR3 nucleotides are TGCGCCAGCAGCCCTACGCGTCAAAAGGAGGACTCACCCCTCCACTTT. Amino acids: CASSPTRQKEDSPLHF.

The J gene is TRBJ1-6, the V gene TRBV5-1; the D gene is possibly TRBD1 (6 bases). With 0 bases removed from V and 5 bases from J, the gap between germline ends came to 12 bases. This CDR3 contains 16 residues. CDR1 is SGHRS, CDR2 YFSETQ, per germline. The CDR3 DNA sequence: TGCGCCAGCAGCTTGGAGCAGGGGAGCGATAATTCACCCCTCCACTTT. The encoded protein is CASSLEQGSDNSPLHF.

The chain employs TRBV2 and TRBJ1-2; a weak D match, TRBD1 (5 bases). Germline CDR1 SNHLY, CDR2 FYNNEI. There are 12 residues in the CDR3. V was shortened by 6 bases and J by 2 bases, with 7 bases between the two germline ends. DNA for the CDR3: TGTGCCAGCAGCAGGGTCAACTATGGCTACACCTTC. It encodes CASSRVNYGYTF.

The CDR3 coding sequence is TGTGCCAGCAGCAAACAGGGGGCTGGTGAGCAGTTCTTC. Translated, it gives CASSKQGAGEQFF. This rearrangement joins TRBV11-1 to TRBJ2-1; TRBD1 agrees at 9 bases. CDR3 length: 13 residues. Germline assignment: CDR1 SGHAT and CDR2 FQDESV (reference sequence). V shed 5 bases and J 9 bases; nucleotides not matched to a gene: 5.

The chain uses TRBV25-1 and TRBJ2-2, with 9 nucleotides matching TRBD1. Germline values: CDR1 MGHDK, CDR2 SYGVNS. Trimming at V came to 8 bases and at J to 4 bases, leaving 8 bases not matched to a gene. This CDR3 contains 15 residues. The CDR3 bases are TGTGCCAGCCAGGTAGGACAGGGGACCACCGGGGAGCTGTTTTTT. Translating it yields CASQVGQGTTGELFF.